These 27 T cell receptor gamma chains originate from one sample sequenced in a study of gamma delta lymphoproliferative disorders and STAT genes. TCRdb reanalysed the multiplex PCR reads with CATT. The sample shows around 2,300 gamma-chain clones, about 12% of them seen only once. Sequencing used genomic DNA taken from PBMCs of patients and controls. Sequenced input: blood. These receptor sequences come from a human donor with gamma-delta T-cell large granular lymphocyte leukemia.

In its sample, this clone ranks as medium-sized (0.01 to 0.1%). The rearrangement links TRGV11 to TRGJP2. In the absence of a J gene in TCRdb, the DNA was matched to germline to assign it here. TRGV11 is assigned to the ORF class and has an uncertain function. This CDR3 comprises 16 residues. With V trimmed by 3 bases and J by 1 base, 5 bases remained unmatched. CDR3 region: CACWIRVLSSDWIKTF. In DNA, the CDR3 is TGTGCCTGCTGGATTAGGGTTCTTAGTAGTGATTGGATCAAGACGTTT.

By sample fraction, this clone is medium-sized (0.01 to 0.1%). V is TRGV10 and J is TRGJP1. TCRdb is silent on the J gene; assignment here came from matching the DNA to germline. TRGV10 is given ORF status, its function remaining uncertain. Trimming cost V 8 bases and J 0 bases; bases outside gene matches: 7. CDR3 length: 15 residues. DNA of the CDR3: TGTGCTGCGTGGGATTTAAATACCACTGGTTGGTTCAAGATATTT. Translating gives CAAWDLNTTGWFKIF.

About this clone: This may be a read error: a much more frequent sequence differs by one nucleotide. The limits of the CDR3 on the DNA are not certain, so only TCRdb's listed CDR3 is given. With the J gene uncalled, the V gene is TRGV11. TRGV11 is sorted into the ORF group, with uncertain function. The CDR3 region is 18 residues in length, termini included. The CDR3 is CTTVPAGLGTRHGWFKIF.

In this sample, this clone turned up many times. There is no J gene call, but TRGV9 is given as the V gene. CDR3 size: 16 residues. From germline, CDR1 is GITISATS and CDR2 ISYDGTV (reference sequence). The CDR3 spells CALWEVLDPPCAFKLF. As DNA, the CDR3 is TGTGCCTTGTGGGAGGTGCTGGACCCCCCTTGCGCATTTAAACTCTTT.

Ten or more counts support this clone. The chain combines TRGV10 with TRGJ1 or TRGJ2. The J gene is absent in TCRdb and was assigned here via DNA matching to germline. TRGV10 falls under the ORF class, with uncertain function. This CDR3 has 11 amino acids. V lost 8 bases to trimming and J lost 6 bases; unmatched junction nucleotides: 5. In DNA, the CDR3 is TGTGCTGCGTGGGATTGTTATAAGAAACTCTTT. Encoded protein: CAAWDCYKKLF.

This clone was seen many times. This specimen includes other DNA sequences encoding the same CDR3. This chain links TRGV5 with TRGJ1 or TRGJ2. TCRdb records no J gene; here it was assigned by comparing the DNA to germline. V was clipped by 1 base and J by 4 bases; unmatched bases: 1. Germline V lookup: CDR1 VINAFY, CDR2 YDVSNSKD. This CDR3 has 12 amino acids. The CDR3 DNA follows: TGTGCCACCTGGGACAGCTATTATAAGAAACTCTTT. This encodes CATWDSYYKKLF.

About this clone itself: Other DNA sequences in the same sample also yield this CDR3. The chain recombines TRGV2 with TRGJ1 or TRGJ2. The J gene was not available in TCRdb and was assigned here by matching the DNA to germline segments. This CDR3 contains 14 residues. The J segment lost 3 bases and the V segment lost 0 bases, leaving 5 bases of the junction unmatched. CDR1 EGSNGY and CDR2 YDSYNSKV come from the germline V gene. In nucleotides, the CDR3 is TGTGCCACCTGGGACGGGCCCCGTTATTATAAGAAACTCTTT. This codes for CATWDGPRYYKKLF.

This clone is categorized as medium-sized. This chain joins TRGV10 and TRGJP1. The J gene is absent in TCRdb and was assigned here via DNA matching to germline. TRGV10 falls under the ORF class, with uncertain function. V gave up 8 bases and J gave up 1 base; unmatched junction bases: 14. CDR3 length: 17 residues. The CDR3 nucleotides read TGTGCTGCGTGGGACCGGCTTTTCATTACCACTGGTTGGTTCAAGATATTT. It is translated as CAAWDRLFITTGWFKIF.

This clone was counted between two and nine times. This chain connects TRGV10 to TRGJ1 or TRGJ2. Here the J gene was assigned by germline matching of the DNA, as TCRdb has none. TRGV10 is an ORF for which the function is uncertain. This CDR3 has 12 amino acids. V gave up 13 bases and J gave up 10 bases; unmatched junction bases: 17. This CDR3 is CAVLNAPVKKLF. The DNA of the CDR3 is TGTGCTGTGTTAAACGCGCCGGTCAAGAAACTCTTT.

Judged by abundance, this clone is medium-sized (0.01 to 0.1%). J is TRGJP2 and V is TRGV4. TCRdb leaves out the J gene; it was filled in here by matching the DNA to germline. Germline V lookup: CDR1 EGSTGY, CDR2 YDSYTSSV. This CDR3 contains 13 residues. Unmatched junction bases numbered 5, after V lost 5 bases and J lost 5 bases. CDR3 amino acids: CATWGKSDWIKTF. For the CDR3, the DNA is TGTGCCACCTGGGGAAAGAGTGATTGGATCAAGACGTTT.

A note on this clone: The translation of this DNA and the TCRdb protein of a much larger clone differ at residue 7, probably owing to a read error; the protein shown here is translated from the DNA. The chain is built from TRGV2 and TRGJ1 or TRGJ2. As TCRdb names no J gene, one was assigned here on the basis of a DNA match to germline. Germline assignment: CDR1 EGSNGY and CDR2 YDSYNSKV. The CDR3 extends over 12 amino acids. The V gene end was trimmed by 0 bases and the J gene end by 9 bases; junction bases not matched to a gene: 5. The CDR3 sequence: CATWDGKSKKLF. CDR3 bases: TGTGCCACCTGGGACGGGAAAAGTAAGAAACTCTTT.

This clone was seen more than once but under ten times. The protein in TCRdb stems from a much larger clone and differs at residue 2 from this DNA's translation, likely a read error; here the protein is translated from the DNA. The CDR3 DNA is TGTACCACCTGGGACAGGCTAAGGAATTATTATAAGAAACTCTTT. It codes for CTTWDRLRNYYKKLF. The chain employs TRGV5 and TRGJ1 or TRGJ2. No J gene is reported in TCRdb; it was inferred here by comparing the DNA with germline. CDR1 VINAFY and CDR2 YDVSNSKD come from the germline V gene. The CDR3 spans 15 residues.

This clone appeared a few times. The protein in TCRdb stems from a much larger clone and differs at residue 5 from this DNA's translation, likely a read error; here the protein is translated from the DNA. The chain joins TRGV2 to TRGJP2. Germline matching of the DNA provided the J gene here, since TCRdb leaves it blank. J lost 4 bases, V lost 5 bases, and 7 bases had no gene match. This CDR3 comprises 14 residues. Germline V gene lookup returns CDR1 EGSNGY and CDR2 YDSYNSKV. The CDR3 loop reads CATWGGFSDWIKTF. The DNA for the CDR3 is TGTGCCACCTGGGGCGGCTTTAGTGATTGGATCAAGACGTTT.

This clone was seen many times. V is TRGV2 and J is TRGJP2. In the absence of a J gene in TCRdb, the DNA was matched to germline to assign it here. The germline V gene encodes CDR1 EGSNGY and CDR2 YDSYNSKV. CDR3 length: 11 amino acids. Losses at the gene ends were 5 bases for V and 12 bases for J; bases not matched to a gene: 6. The CDR3 region is CATWGGGIKTF. Written as DNA, the CDR3 is TGTGCCACCTGGGGGGGGGGGATCAAGACGTTT.

The rearrangement links TRGV10 to TRGJ1 or TRGJ2. The J gene, absent from TCRdb, was called here by matching the DNA to germline. TRGV10 is assigned to the ORF class and has an uncertain function. V was clipped by 8 bases and J by 0 bases; unmatched bases: 8. CDR3 size: 14 residues. CDR3 coding DNA: TGTGCTGCGTGGGTTCTCTCGAATTATTATAAGAAACTCTTT. Translating it yields CAAWVLSNYYKKLF.

For this clone: A far bigger clonotype differs at one base, so this is likely a read error. The sample contains more than one DNA sequence encoding this CDR3. The rearrangement uses TRGV4 and TRGJ1 or TRGJ2. The J gene, missing from TCRdb, was assigned here through DNA to germline matching. Germline-derived CDR1 and CDR2 are EGSTGY and YDSYTSSV. The CDR3 loop spans 10 amino acids. With V trimmed by 5 bases and J by 10 bases, 5 bases remained unmatched. The DNA for the CDR3 is TGTGCCACCTGGGTCCACAAGAAACTCTTT. Translation: CATWVHKKLF.

This clone is a singleton in its sample. Because the CDR3's place on the DNA is in doubt, the DNA is left out and the CDR3 is given as listed by TCRdb. This CDR3 is CATWGAIIRNSLAVEQHF. V gene TRGV3 was called; the J gene was not. In germline, CDR1 is VTNTFY, CDR2 YDVSTARD (reference sequence). The CDR3 length is 18 residues, termini included.

This clone was recorded many times. CDR3 region: CATWDCDYKKLF. In DNA, the CDR3 is TGTGCCACCTGGGATTGTGATTATAAGAAACTCTTT. This chain links TRGV4 with TRGJ1 or TRGJ2. No J gene was available from TCRdb, and it was assigned here by a germline match of the DNA. Germline V CDR1 and CDR2: EGSTGY, YDSYTSSV. The CDR3 runs 12 residues. V shed 3 bases, J shed 5 bases, and the junction held 4 bases outside the gene matches.

No V gene call is available, although the J gene is TRGJP2. The CDR3 has 9 residues. CDR3: CTTGPIKTF. The CDR3 coding sequence is TGTACCACCGGGCCTATCAAGACGTTT.

This clone is medium-sized in the sample. The chain employs TRGV4 and TRGJ1 or TRGJ2. The J gene comes from matching the DNA to germline here; TCRdb lacks it. The length of the CDR3 is 14 residues. V lost 1 base, J lost 4 bases, and 7 bases stayed unmatched. The germline V gene has CDR1 EGSTGY and CDR2 YDSYTSSV. The CDR3 loop is CATWDGRGYYKKLF. The CDR3 coding sequence is TGTGCCACCTGGGATGGTCGGGGGTATTATAAGAAACTCTTT.

By its share, this clone is medium-sized. The chain couples TRGV4 to TRGJ1 or TRGJ2. No J gene is reported in TCRdb; it was inferred here by comparing the DNA with germline. Germline V CDR1 and CDR2: EGSTGY, YDSYTSSV. Trimming at V came to 4 bases and at J to 7 bases, leaving 22 bases not matched to a gene. The CDR3 is made up of 17 amino acids. DNA for the CDR3: TGTGCCACCTGGGACAGACATATGCCTTTGATTTGGTATAAGAAACTCTTT. It yields the protein CATWDRHMPLIWYKKLF.

This clone has ten or more counts. A read error likely explains why the TCRdb protein, taken from a much larger clone, differs from this DNA's translation at residue 9; the protein shown is translated from the DNA. The chain couples TRGV9 to TRGJP. The J gene, missing from TCRdb, was assigned here through DNA to germline matching. Germline loops: CDR1 GITISATS, CDR2 ISYDGTV (reference sequence). The CDR3 contains 16 residues. The CDR3 region has the DNA TGTGCCTTGTGGGAGGTGGAAGAGATGGGCAAAAAAATCAAGGTATTT. Translating it yields CALWEVEEMGKKIKVF.

In its sample, this clone was seen many times. This chain connects TRGV10 to TRGJ1 or TRGJ2. Germline matching of the DNA provided the J gene here, since TCRdb leaves it blank. TRGV10 is an open reading frame, and its role is uncertain. Trimming took 8 bases from V and 9 from J; bases not matched to a gene: 11. This CDR3 is built from 12 residues. CDR3 DNA sequence: TGTGCTGCGTGGGGCCCCCGACGTAAGAAACTCTTT. As protein: CAAWGPRRKKLF.

CDR3 in DNA: TGTGCCACCGGATACAAGAAACTCTTT. This encodes CATGYKKLF. V is TRGV4 and J is TRGJ1 or TRGJ2. CDR1 and CDR2 from the germline V gene are EGSTGY and YDSYTSSV. With V trimmed by 9 bases and J by 10 bases, 6 bases remained unmatched. The CDR3 consists of 9 residues.

This clone rates as medium-sized (0.01 to 0.1%). The V call is TRGV10, the J call TRGJP1. TCRdb records no J gene; here it was assigned by comparing the DNA to germline. TRGV10 counts as an open reading frame of uncertain function. The ends lost 8 bases at V and 5 bases at J; junction bases unmatched: 6. The CDR3 loop spans 13 amino acids. The CDR3, as DNA: TGTGCTGCGTGGGATTGTACTGGTTGGTTCAAGATATTT. Translation gives CAAWDCTGWFKIF.

This clone was counted between two and nine times. The protein given by TCRdb reflects a much larger clone and differs at residue 9 from this DNA's translation, likely from a read error; the protein shown is the DNA's translation. This chain connects TRGV5 to TRGJP1. TCRdb leaves out the J gene; it was filled in here by matching the DNA to germline. Looked up from germline, CDR1 is VINAFY and CDR2 is YDVSNSKD. V lost 0 bases, J lost 7 bases, and 8 bases stayed unmatched. This CDR3 has 15 residues. CDR3 nucleotides: TGTGCCACCTGGGACAGGCTTGGCAATGGTTGGTTCAAGATATTT. Translating it yields CATWDRLGNGWFKIF.

By its share, this clone is medium-sized (0.01 to 0.1%). The J gene went uncalled, whereas the V gene is TRGV4. Germline CDR1 reads EGSTGY; CDR2 reads YDSYTSSV. This CDR3 has 9 residues. The CDR3 here is CATWEVPLF. The CDR3, as DNA: TGTGCCACCTGGGAGGTTCCACTCTTT.